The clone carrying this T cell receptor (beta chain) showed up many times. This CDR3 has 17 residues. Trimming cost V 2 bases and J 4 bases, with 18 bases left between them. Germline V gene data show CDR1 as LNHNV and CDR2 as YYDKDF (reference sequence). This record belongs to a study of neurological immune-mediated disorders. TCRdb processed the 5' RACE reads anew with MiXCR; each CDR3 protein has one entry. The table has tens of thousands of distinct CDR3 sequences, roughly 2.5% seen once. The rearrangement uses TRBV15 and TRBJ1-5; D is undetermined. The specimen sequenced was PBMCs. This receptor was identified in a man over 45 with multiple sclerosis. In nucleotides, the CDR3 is TGTGCCACCAGCAGACGACATGGACGTTTAAGGAATCAGCCCCAGCATTTT. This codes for CATSRRHGRLRNQPQHF.